Listed here are 15 T cell receptor beta chains from one sample, sequenced in a study of cytomegalovirus exposure and HLA in healthy donors. Both 60 Vbeta primers and 13 Jbeta primers went into the PCR. Assay used: immunoSEQ multiplex PCR; TCRdb lists only in-frame clones, some missing. The sample includes about 160,000 clones, 60% to 80% seen only once; the top ten take around 0.97%. The sequenced material came from PBMCs. The origin of the receptors is a woman in her forties or fifties in good health and CMV-seropositive.

The J gene is TRBJ2-5, the V gene TRBV29-1; 9 nucleotides agree with TRBD1. Germline assignment: CDR1 SQVTM and CDR2 ANQGSEA. After removal of 8 bases from V and 5 bases from J, the junction contained 12 bases not matched to a gene. The CDR3 extends over 14 amino acids. The CDR3 region has the DNA TGCAGCTTCCCCCTCGGGACAGGGCATGAGACCCAGTACTTC. Protein: CSFPLGTGHETQYF.

The gene calls are TRBV7-9 and TRBJ2-1, with 16 bases aligning to TRBD2. The germline V gene has CDR1 SEHNR and CDR2 FQNEAQ (reference sequence). The CDR3 loop spans 19 amino acids. Germline trimming cut 5 bases from V and 4 bases from J; bases unmatched to any gene: 11. The CDR3 region has the DNA TGTGCCAGCAGCAACACCGGGACTAGCGGGGGGGCCAGGTACAATGAGCAGTTCTTC. It encodes CASSNTGTSGGARYNEQFF. Full variable domain (outside the CDR3, taken from reference TRBV7-9 and TRBJ2-1): DTGVSQNPRHKITKRGQNVTFRCDPISEHNRLYWYRQTLGQGPEFLTYFQNEAQLEKSRLLSDRFSAERPKGSFSTLEIQRTEQGDSAMYLCASSNTGTSGGARYNEQFFGPGTRLTVL.

The chain employs TRBV28 and TRBJ2-5, with TRBD1 matching 12 bases. The germline gives CDR1 MDHEN, CDR2 SYDVKM. V was clipped by 7 bases and J by 4 bases; unmatched bases: 4. There are 14 residues in the CDR3. CDR3 region: CASITGQGAETQYF. The CDR3 region has the DNA TGTGCCAGCATTACGGGACAGGGGGCAGAGACCCAGTACTTC.

This clone has only a few counts. This chain links TRBV6-1 with TRBJ1-1; tentative D call: TRBD1 (6 bases). The V gene's germline CDR1 is MNHNS and CDR2 SASEGT. The V and J ends lost 1 base and 6 bases respectively, with 18 bases between them. The CDR3 has 16 residues. The CDR3 spells CASSEGAGAWGAEAFF. The CDR3 nucleotides read TGTGCCAGCAGTGAAGGGGCAGGGGCTTGGGGAGCTGAAGCTTTCTTT.

This rearrangement joins TRBV2 to TRBJ1-2; D unclear. Trimming took 0 bases from V and 4 from J, leaving 6 bases between them. Germline loops: CDR1 SNHLY, CDR2 FYNNEI. CDR3 length: 13 amino acids. In DNA form, the CDR3 reads TGTGCCAGCAGTGAAGCCGCGATCTATGGCTACACCTTC. Amino acid sequence: CASSEAAIYGYTF.

This chain connects TRBV9 to TRBJ1-2; unclear D gene. Germline V lookup: CDR1 SGDLS, CDR2 YYNGEE. V was shortened by 4 bases and J by 2 bases, with 9 bases between the two germline ends. This CDR3 has 13 amino acids. The CDR3 DNA follows: TGTGCCAGCAGCTACGGAGGGAACTATGGCTACACCTTC. Its translation: CASSYGGNYGYTF.

CDR3 DNA: TGTGCCAGCAGCCCCTTCCCCTGGGAAGCGGTAATTCAGGATACGCAGTATTTT. Protein sequence: CASSPFPWEAVIQDTQYF. The V gene is TRBV28, the J gene TRBJ2-3, with TRBD2 as a possible D gene (5 bases). Germline V CDR1 and CDR2: MDHEN, SYDVKM. CDR3 size: 18 residues. Deletions cut 6 bases from V and 6 bases from J, with 28 bases between.

The rearrangement joins TRBV7-8 to TRBJ1-1; no definite D call. V was cut by 8 bases and J by 3 bases, with 16 bases left in between. This CDR3 has 14 amino acids. CDR1 and CDR2 from the germline V gene are SGHVS and FQNEAQ. The CDR3, as DNA: TGTGCCAGCTGTCGGACTGCAGACCACACTGAAGCTTTCTTT. It encodes CASCRTADHTEAFF. Looking up the rest from reference TRBV7-8 and TRBJ1-1 gives the full variable domain: GAGVSQSPRYKVAKRGQDVALRCDPISGHVSLFWYQQALGQGPEFLTYFQNEAQLDKSGLPSDRFFAERPEGSVSTLKIQRTQQEDSAVYLCASCRTADHTEAFFGQGTRLTVV.

V is TRBV28 and J is TRBJ2-7, with 8 bases matching TRBD1. CDR3 length: 16 amino acids. Germline V lookup: CDR1 MDHEN, CDR2 SYDVKM. Trimming took 4 bases from V and 3 from J; bases not matched to a gene: 11. This chain's CDR3 is CASSSPSIGQGYEQYF. CDR3 DNA: TGTGCCAGCAGTTCCCCCTCAATCGGACAGGGCTACGAGCAGTACTTC.

V gene TRBV2 combines with J gene TRBJ2-5; D not resolved. Germline V CDR1 and CDR2: SNHLY, FYNNEI. Trimming removed 7 bases from V and 3 bases from J, with 6 bases in between. The CDR3 contains 11 residues. The CDR3 loop is CASTLKETQYF. The DNA of the CDR3 is TGTGCCAGCACCCTAAAAGAGACCCAGTACTTC.

The J gene is TRBJ2-1, the V gene TRBV10-1, with D unclear. Germline V gene lookup returns CDR1 WNHNN and CDR2 SYGVQD (reference sequence). This CDR3 region has 16 residues. Trimming left V 3 bases short and J 0 bases short, with 12 bases between. CDR3 protein: CASSEGALSSYNEQFF. The CDR3 DNA follows: TGCGCCAGCAGTGAAGGAGCGCTTAGCTCCTACAATGAGCAGTTCTTC.

The chain links TRBV2 to TRBJ2-1; 7 nucleotides align to TRBD2. Germline lookup yields CDR1 SNHLY and CDR2 FYNNEI. The CDR3 has 16 residues. V lost 6 bases and J lost 7; bases outside the gene matches: 15. This chain's CDR3 is CASRIREAPSLNEQFF. The CDR3 DNA reads TGTGCCAGCAGGATCCGGGAGGCGCCAAGTCTTAATGAGCAGTTCTTC.

This clone has only one observation. The gene calls are TRBV5-1 and TRBJ2-7; D ambiguous. Trimming left V 0 bases short and J 6 bases short, with 10 bases between. Per the germline V gene, CDR1 is SGHRS and CDR2 is YFSETQ. The CDR3 loop spans 13 amino acids. The CDR3 nucleotides read TGCGCCAGCAGCTTGGTGCTACTTAGCGAGCAGTACTTC. This gives the protein CASSLVLLSEQYF.

The V call is TRBV18, the J call TRBJ2-5; perhaps TRBD1 as D (6 bases). This CDR3 has 15 amino acids. Trimming stripped 2 bases from V and 4 bases from J, with 14 bases between. CDR1 and CDR2 (germline): KGHSH, LQKENI. The CDR3 reads CASSPGKGVGETQYF. CDR3 nucleotide sequence: TGTGCCAGCTCACCAGGGAAGGGGGTTGGAGAGACCCAGTACTTC.

The chain recombines TRBV14 with TRBJ1-5, with TRBD1 identical over 11 bases. Germline lookup yields CDR1 SGHDN and CDR2 FVKESK. The CDR3 is 22 amino acids. J was trimmed by 3 bases and V by 0 bases; bases with no gene match: 19. The CDR3 DNA follows: TGTGCCAGCAGCCAAGACCCCATTCCCCAATTACCGGACAGGGGGCACAATCAGCCCCAGCATTTT. Residues: CASSQDPIPQLPDRGHNQPQHF.